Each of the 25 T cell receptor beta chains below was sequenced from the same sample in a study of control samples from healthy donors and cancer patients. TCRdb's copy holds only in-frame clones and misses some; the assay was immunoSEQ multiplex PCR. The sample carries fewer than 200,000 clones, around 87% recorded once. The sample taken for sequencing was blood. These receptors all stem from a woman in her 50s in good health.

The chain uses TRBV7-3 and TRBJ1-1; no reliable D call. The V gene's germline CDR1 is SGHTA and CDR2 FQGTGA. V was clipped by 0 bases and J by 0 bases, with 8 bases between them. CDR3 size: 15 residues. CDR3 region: CASSLTGLMNTEAFF. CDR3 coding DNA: TGTGCCAGCAGCTTAACCGGACTCATGAACACTGAAGCTTTCTTT.

CDR3 bases: TGTGCCAGCAGCCCAAGCGGGAGAACCTACAATGAGCAGTTCTTC. Translation: CASSPSGRTYNEQFF. This sequence joins TRBV7-3 and TRBJ2-1, with TRBD2 matching 8 bases. Germline CDR1 is SGHTA and CDR2 is FQGTGA. CDR3 length equals 15 residues. Trimming at V came to 5 bases and at J to 2 bases, leaving 5 bases not matched to a gene.

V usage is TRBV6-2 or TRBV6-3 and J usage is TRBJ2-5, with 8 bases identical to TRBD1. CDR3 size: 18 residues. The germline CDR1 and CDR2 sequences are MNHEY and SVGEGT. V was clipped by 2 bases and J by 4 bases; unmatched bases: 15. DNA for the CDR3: TGTGCCAGCAGTTACGCAGGACAGGGAGGTTGGGGGCGAGAGACCCAGTACTTC. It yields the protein CASSYAGQGGWGRETQYF.

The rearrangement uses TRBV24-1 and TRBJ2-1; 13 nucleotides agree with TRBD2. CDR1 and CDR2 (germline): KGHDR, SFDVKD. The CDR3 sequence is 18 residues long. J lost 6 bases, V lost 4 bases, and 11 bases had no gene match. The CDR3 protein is CATSDQPGLAGLSNEQFF. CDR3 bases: TGTGCCACCAGTGACCAGCCGGGACTAGCGGGATTAAGCAATGAGCAGTTCTTC.

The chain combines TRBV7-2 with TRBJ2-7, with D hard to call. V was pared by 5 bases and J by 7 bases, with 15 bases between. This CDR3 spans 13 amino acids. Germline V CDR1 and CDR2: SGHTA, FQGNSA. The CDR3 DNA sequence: TGTGCCAGCAGCATAAAGGCCGATTTGGAGCAGTACTTC. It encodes CASSIKADLEQYF.

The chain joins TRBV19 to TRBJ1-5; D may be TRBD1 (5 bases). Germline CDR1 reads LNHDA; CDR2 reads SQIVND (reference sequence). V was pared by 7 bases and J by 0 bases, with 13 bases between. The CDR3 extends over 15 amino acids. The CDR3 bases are TGTGCCAGTAAGGGACCGCGGTATAGCAATCAGCCCCAGCATTTT. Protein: CASKGPRYSNQPQHF. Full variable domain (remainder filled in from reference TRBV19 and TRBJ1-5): DGGITQSPKYLFRKEGQNVTLSCEQNLNHDAMYWYRQDPGQGLRLIYYSQIVNDFQKGDIAEGYSVSREKKESFPLTVTSAQKNPTAFYLCASKGPRYSNQPQHFGDGTRLSIL.

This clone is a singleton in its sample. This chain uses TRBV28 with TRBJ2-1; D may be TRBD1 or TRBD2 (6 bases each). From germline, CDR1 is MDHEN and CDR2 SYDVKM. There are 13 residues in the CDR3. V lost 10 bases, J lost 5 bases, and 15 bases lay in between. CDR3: CATGGGGNNEQFF. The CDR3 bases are TGTGCCACCGGTGGAGGGGGAAACAATGAGCAGTTCTTC.

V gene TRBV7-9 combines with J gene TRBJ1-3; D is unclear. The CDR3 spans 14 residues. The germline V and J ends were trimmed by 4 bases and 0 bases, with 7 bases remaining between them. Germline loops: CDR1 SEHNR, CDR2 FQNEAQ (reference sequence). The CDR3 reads CASSSLYSGNTIYF. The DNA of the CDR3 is TGTGCCAGCAGCTCCCTTTACTCTGGAAACACCATATATTTT.

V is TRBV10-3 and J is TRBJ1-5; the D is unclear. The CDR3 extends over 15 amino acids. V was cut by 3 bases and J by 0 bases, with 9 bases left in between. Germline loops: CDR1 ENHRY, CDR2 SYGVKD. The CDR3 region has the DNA TGTGCCATCAGTGACGAGGGAAATAGCAATCAGCCCCAGCATTTT. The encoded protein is CAISDEGNSNQPQHF.

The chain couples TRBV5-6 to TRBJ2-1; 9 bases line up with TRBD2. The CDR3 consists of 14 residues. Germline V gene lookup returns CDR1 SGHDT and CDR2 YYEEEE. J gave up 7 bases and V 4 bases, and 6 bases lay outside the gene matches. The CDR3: CASSLGLASNEQFF. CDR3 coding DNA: TGTGCCAGCAGCCTAGGACTAGCGTCTAATGAGCAGTTCTTC.

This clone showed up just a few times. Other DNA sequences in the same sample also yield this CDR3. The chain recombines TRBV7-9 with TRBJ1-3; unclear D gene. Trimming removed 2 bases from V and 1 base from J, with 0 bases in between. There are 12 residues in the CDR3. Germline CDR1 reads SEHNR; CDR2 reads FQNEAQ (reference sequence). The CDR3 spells CASSLSGNTIYF. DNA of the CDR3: TGTGCCAGCAGCTTATCTGGAAACACCATATATTTT. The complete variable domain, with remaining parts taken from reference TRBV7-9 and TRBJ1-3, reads DTGVSQNPRHKITKRGQNVTFRCDPISEHNRLYWYRQTLGQGPEFLTYFQNEAQLEKSRLLSDRFSAERPKGSFSTLEIQRTEQGDSAMYLCASSLSGNTIYFGEGSWLTVV.

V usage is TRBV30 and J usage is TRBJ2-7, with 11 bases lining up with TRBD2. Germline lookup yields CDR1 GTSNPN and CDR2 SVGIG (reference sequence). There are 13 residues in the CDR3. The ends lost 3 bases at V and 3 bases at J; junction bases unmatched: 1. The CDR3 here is CAWRTSGVYEQYF. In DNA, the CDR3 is TGTGCCTGGAGGACTAGCGGGGTCTACGAGCAGTACTTC.

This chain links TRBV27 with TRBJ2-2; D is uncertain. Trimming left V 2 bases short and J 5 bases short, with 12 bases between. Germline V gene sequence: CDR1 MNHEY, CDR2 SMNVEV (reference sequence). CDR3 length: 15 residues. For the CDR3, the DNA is TGTGCCAGCAGTTTAACGCTACCTTGGACCGGGGAGCTGTTTTTT. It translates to CASSLTLPWTGELFF.

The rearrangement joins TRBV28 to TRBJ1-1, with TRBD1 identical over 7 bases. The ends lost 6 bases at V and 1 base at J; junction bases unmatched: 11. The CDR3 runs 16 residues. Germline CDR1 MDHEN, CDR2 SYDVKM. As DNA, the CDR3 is TGTGCCAGCAGACCCTGGGGGGGACAGCCGAACACTGAAGCTTTCTTT. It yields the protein CASRPWGGQPNTEAFF.

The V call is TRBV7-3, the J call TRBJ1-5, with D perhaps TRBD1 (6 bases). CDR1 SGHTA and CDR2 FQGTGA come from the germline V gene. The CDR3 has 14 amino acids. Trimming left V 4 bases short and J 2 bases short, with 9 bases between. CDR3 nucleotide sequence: TGTGCCAGCAGCTCCAGGGGTGGCAATCAGCCCCAGCATTTT. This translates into CASSSRGGNQPQHF.

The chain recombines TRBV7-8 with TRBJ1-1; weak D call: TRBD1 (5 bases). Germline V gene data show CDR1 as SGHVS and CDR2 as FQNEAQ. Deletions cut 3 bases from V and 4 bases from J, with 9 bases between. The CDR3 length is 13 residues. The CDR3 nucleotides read TGTGCCAGCAGCTTTGGGCAGGGCACTGAAGCTTTCTTT. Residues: CASSFGQGTEAFF.

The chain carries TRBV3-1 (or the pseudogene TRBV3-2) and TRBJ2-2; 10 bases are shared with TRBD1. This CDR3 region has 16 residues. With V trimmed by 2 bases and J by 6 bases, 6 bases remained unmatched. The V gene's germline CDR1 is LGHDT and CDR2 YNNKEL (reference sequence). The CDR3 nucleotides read TGTGCCAGCAGCCAACGCGACAGGGGGCGTGCCGGGGAGCTGTTTTTT. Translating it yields CASSQRDRGRAGELFF.

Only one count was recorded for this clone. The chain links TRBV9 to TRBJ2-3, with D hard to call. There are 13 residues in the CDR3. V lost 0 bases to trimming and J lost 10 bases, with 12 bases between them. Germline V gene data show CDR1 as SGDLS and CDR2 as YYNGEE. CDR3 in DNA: TGTGCCAGCAGCGTAGATCGGAAGGGTGCGCAGTATTTT. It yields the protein CASSVDRKGAQYF.

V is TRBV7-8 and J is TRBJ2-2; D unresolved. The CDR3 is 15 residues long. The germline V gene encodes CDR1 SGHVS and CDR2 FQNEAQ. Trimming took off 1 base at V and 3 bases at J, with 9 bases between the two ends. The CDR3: CASSLEGLDTGELFF. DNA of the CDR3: TGTGCCAGCAGCTTAGAAGGTCTTGACACCGGGGAGCTGTTTTTT.

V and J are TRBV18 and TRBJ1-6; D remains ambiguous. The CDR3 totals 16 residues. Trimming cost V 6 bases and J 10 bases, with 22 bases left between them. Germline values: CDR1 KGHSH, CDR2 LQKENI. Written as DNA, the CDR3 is TGTGCCAGCTCGGAGCGACCACCAATCGGATCCTCACCCCTCCACTTT. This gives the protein CASSERPPIGSSPLHF.

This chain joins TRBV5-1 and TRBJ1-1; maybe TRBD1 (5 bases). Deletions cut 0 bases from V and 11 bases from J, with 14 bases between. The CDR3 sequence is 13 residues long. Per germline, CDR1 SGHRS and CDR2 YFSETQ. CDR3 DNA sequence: TGCGCCAGCAGCTTGGAATCAGGGAGGGCGGCTTTCTTT. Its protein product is CASSLESGRAAFF.

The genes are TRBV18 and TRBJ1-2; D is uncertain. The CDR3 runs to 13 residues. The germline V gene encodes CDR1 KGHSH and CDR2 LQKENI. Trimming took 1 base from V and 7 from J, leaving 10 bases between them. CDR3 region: CASSPQGDFGYTF. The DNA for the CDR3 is TGTGCCAGCTCACCACAAGGTGACTTTGGCTACACCTTC. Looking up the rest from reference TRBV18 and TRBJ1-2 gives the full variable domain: NAGVMQNPRHLVRRRGQEARLRCSPMKGHSHVYWYRQLPEEGLKFMVYLQKENIIDESGMPKERFSAEFPKEGPSILRIQQVVRGDSAAYFCASSPQGDFGYTFGSGTRLTVV.

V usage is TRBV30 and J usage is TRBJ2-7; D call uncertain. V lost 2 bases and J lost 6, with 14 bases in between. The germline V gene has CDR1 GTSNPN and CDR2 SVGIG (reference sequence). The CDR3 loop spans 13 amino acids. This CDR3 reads CAWSRVTASEQYF. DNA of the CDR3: TGTGCCTGGAGTCGGGTAACTGCCTCCGAGCAGTACTTC.

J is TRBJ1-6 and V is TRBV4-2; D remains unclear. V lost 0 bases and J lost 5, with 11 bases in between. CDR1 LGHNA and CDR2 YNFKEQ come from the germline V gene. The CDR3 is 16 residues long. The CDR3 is CASSQDQARDNSPLHF. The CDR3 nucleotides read TGTGCCAGCAGCCAAGATCAGGCGCGGGATAATTCACCCCTCCACTTT.

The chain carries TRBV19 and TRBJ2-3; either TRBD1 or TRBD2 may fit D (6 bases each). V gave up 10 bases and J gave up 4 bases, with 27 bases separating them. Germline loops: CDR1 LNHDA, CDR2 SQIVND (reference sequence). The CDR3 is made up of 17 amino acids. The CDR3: CAIGRGRARGIADTQYF. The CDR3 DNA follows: TGTGCCATAGGCCGGGGGCGGGCCCGAGGGATTGCAGATACGCAGTATTTT.